The clone carrying this TCR beta chain was found many times. Its antigen remains unidentified. EMRA cells were CD45RA+CD27-, and effector memory cells CD45RA-CD27-. This sample is part of a study of naive and memory T cell subsets. Findings and caveats of the study: Gini index rose across naive, CM, EM and EMRA in CD4 and CD8. Activation and differentiation may alter RNA-based TCR counts. Each distinct alpha or beta sequence counts as one clonotype.

The beta constant-region primer was an equimolar mix of two oligonucleotides covering TRBC1 and TRBC2. TCRdb processed the UMI-ligation and nested PCR reads anew with MiXCR; each CDR3 protein has one entry. This sample has fewer than 7,000 distinct CDR3 sequences, with around 7% found just once. The sequencing sample was made of effector memory CD8+ T cells from blood. Stated subset: effector memory, CD45RA- CD27-. The sequence was collected from a human donor in good health.

CDR3 in amino acids: CASSEAGGGAYNEQFF. CDR3 coding DNA: TGTGCCAGCAGTGAAGCGGGCGGGGGAGCCTACAATGAGCAGTTCTTC. The chain links TRBV6-1 to TRBJ2-1; TRBD2 aligns across 7 bases. The CDR3 has 16 amino acids. Looked up from germline, CDR1 is MNHNS and CDR2 is SASEGT. J was trimmed by 2 bases and V by 0 bases; bases with no gene match: 4.